This section outlines one T cell receptor beta chain sequence together with its context. This entry is derived from a study of blood T cell repertoires in COVID-19. How the authors handled the data: Estimation of nucleated cell counts relied on the amplification of reference gene primers. Libraries were prepared by immunoSEQ multiplex PCR; TCRdb keeps only in-frame clonotypes and omits some of them. Clone size and V and J calls were adopted from that table, with D and trimming inferred from the DNA. The sample has roughly 100,000 clones, over 75% seen once. This CDR3 has 17 amino acids. Germline values: CDR1 SGHKS, CDR2 YYEKEE (reference sequence). V was trimmed by 0 bases and J by 5 bases, leaving 15 bases between them.

The specimen was peripheral blood. This chain joins TRBV5-5 and TRBJ1-6; possibly TRBD1 for D (6 bases). This TCR came from a human donor in a cohort sampled during active COVID-19. The DNA for the CDR3 is TGTGCCAGCAGCTTGGGGCGGACGGACAGAGATAATTCACCCCTCCACTTT. Amino acid sequence: CASSLGRTDRDNSPLHF.